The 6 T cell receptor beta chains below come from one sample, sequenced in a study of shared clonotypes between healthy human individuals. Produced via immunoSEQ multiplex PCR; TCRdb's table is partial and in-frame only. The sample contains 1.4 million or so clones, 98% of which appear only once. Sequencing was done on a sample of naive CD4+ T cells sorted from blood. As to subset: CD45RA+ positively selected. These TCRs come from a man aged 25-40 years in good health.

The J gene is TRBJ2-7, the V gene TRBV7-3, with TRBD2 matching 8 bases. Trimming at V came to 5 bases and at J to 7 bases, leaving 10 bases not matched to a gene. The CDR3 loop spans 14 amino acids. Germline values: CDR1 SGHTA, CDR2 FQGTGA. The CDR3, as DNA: TGTGCCAGCAGCCCCCGGGGACTAGTAACTGAGCAGTACTTC. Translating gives CASSPRGLVTEQYF.

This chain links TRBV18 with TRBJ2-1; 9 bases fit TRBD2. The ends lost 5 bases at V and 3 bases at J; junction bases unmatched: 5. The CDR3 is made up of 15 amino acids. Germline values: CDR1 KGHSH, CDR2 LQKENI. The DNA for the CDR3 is TGTGCCAGCTCAGCAATAGCGGGGGTCTACAATGAGCAGTTCTTC. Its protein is CASSAIAGVYNEQFF.

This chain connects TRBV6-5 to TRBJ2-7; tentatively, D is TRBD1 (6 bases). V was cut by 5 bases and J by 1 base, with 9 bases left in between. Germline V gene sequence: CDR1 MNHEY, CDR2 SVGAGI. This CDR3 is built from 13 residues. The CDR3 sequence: CASSRTDSYEQYF. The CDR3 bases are TGTGCCAGCAGTAGGACAGATTCCTACGAGCAGTACTTC.

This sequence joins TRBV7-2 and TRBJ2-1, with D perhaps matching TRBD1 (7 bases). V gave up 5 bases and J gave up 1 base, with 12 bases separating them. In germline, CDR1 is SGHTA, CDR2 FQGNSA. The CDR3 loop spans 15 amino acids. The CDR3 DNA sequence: TGTGCCAGCAGCGCGGGACAGCCATCCTACAATGAGCAGTTCTTC. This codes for CASSAGQPSYNEQFF.

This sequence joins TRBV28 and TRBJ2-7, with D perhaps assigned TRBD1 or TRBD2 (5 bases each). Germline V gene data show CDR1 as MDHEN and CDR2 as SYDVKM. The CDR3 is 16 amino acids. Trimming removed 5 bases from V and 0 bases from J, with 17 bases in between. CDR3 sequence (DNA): TGTGCCAGCAGTCCAACTAGGGGCTGGAGCTCCTACGAGCAGTACTTC. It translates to CASSPTRGWSSYEQYF.

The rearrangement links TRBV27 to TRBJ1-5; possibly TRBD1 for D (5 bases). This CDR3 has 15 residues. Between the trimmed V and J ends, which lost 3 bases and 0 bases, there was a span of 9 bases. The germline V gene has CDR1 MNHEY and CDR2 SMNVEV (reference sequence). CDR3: CASSFRQNSNQPQHF. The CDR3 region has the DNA TGTGCCAGCAGTTTCCGACAGAATAGCAATCAGCCCCAGCATTTT.